The 22 T cell receptor beta chains below come from one sample, sequenced in a study of blood T cell repertoires in COVID-19 (dated by TCRdb to about 2020). Libraries were prepared through the immunoSEQ multiplex PCR assay. TCRdb retrieved this table from immuneACCESS and kept in-frame rearrangements only. Not all clones are present; in checked studies, unresolved V genes account for under half, and no reason is known for the remainder. Here the sample has about 210,000 clones; around 83% occur a single time. The ten top clones hold 8.2% of the sample. The sequenced material came from peripheral blood. Every receptor here comes from a woman aged 45-60 years with acute or convalescent COVID-19.

The genes are TRBV6-5 and TRBJ2-7, with D tentatively TRBD2 (7 bases). V was cut by 7 bases and J by 2 bases, with 18 bases left in between. The V gene's germline CDR1 is MNHEY and CDR2 SVGAGI. The CDR3 loop spans 15 amino acids. The CDR3 is CASTKGGDGTYEQYF. In DNA, the CDR3 is TGTGCCAGCACCAAGGGGGGGGACGGAACCTACGAGCAGTACTTC.

The count of this clone is one. V gene TRBV2 combines with J gene TRBJ2-7; TRBD1 agrees at 10 bases. The V and J ends lost 6 bases and 6 bases, in that order; junction bases with no gene match: 5. Per the germline V gene, CDR1 is SNHLY and CDR2 is FYNNEI. The CDR3 is 13 residues long. The CDR3 DNA sequence: TGTGCCAGCAGCGGGACAGGGGTGGGCGAGCAGTACTTC. It translates to CASSGTGVGEQYF.

J is TRBJ2-7 and V is TRBV27; 8 bases are shared with TRBD1. The CDR3 has 14 amino acids. The junction had 7 bases not matched to a gene; V was cut back by 7 bases and J by 2 bases. Per the germline V gene, CDR1 is MNHEY and CDR2 is SMNVEV (reference sequence). This CDR3 is CASIRDRGPYEQYF. The CDR3 nucleotides are TGTGCCAGCATCAGAGACAGGGGTCCCTACGAGCAGTACTTC.

This sequence joins TRBV28 and TRBJ2-7, with TRBD2 matching over 7 bases. There are 14 residues in the CDR3. Germline-derived CDR1 and CDR2 are MDHEN and SYDVKM. Germline trimming cut 4 bases from V and 9 bases from J; bases unmatched to any gene: 12. CDR3 region: CASSSSRAGAVQYF. The CDR3 DNA reads as TGTGCCAGCAGTTCGAGCAGGGCGGGAGCGGTGCAGTACTTC.

This rearrangement joins TRBV5-1 to TRBJ2-7; TRBD1 is a possible D gene (6 bases). Germline assignment: CDR1 SGHRS and CDR2 YFSETQ. The CDR3 contains 14 residues. With 4 bases removed from V and 5 bases from J, the gap between germline ends came to 16 bases. The CDR3 is CASSRGAAGDEQYF. CDR3 coding DNA: TGCGCCAGCAGCCGCGGAGCCGCAGGGGACGAGCAGTACTTC.

This clone was detected ten times or more. V usage is TRBV6-5 and J usage is TRBJ2-2; 10 bases match TRBD1. The germline CDR1 and CDR2 sequences are MNHEY and SVGAGI. The CDR3 runs to 15 residues. The trim removed 5 bases at V and 4 bases at J, leaving 4 bases unmatched. The CDR3 nucleotides read TGTGCCAGCAGTCCGGGACAGGGGAGCACCGGGGAGCTGTTTTTT. As protein: CASSPGQGSTGELFF.

This clone was picked up one time. This chain links TRBV7-2 with TRBJ2-3, with D unresolved. The CDR3 is 17 amino acids. V dropped 2 bases and J dropped 2 bases, with 17 bases sitting between them. In germline, CDR1 is SGHTA, CDR2 FQGNSA. DNA of the CDR3: TGTGCCAGCAGCTTAAGCTCCCTCCTCGTCCCCACAGATACGCAGTATTTT. It codes for CASSLSSLLVPTDTQYF.

In its sample, this clone was seen once. The J gene is TRBJ2-7, the V gene TRBV7-2, with D maybe TRBD2 (6 bases). With 1 base removed from V and 7 bases from J, the gap between germline ends came to 14 bases. CDR3 length equals 14 residues. From germline, CDR1 is SGHTA and CDR2 FQGNSA. CDR3 nucleotides: TGTGCCAGCAGCTTAGGGGGACGGGCGGGGGAGCAGTACTTC. This sequence encodes CASSLGGRAGEQYF.

This chain connects TRBV24-1 to TRBJ2-7; D might be TRBD1 (8 bases). Trimming shortened V by 7 bases and J by 4 bases, and 19 bases separated the two germline ends. Germline values: CDR1 KGHDR, CDR2 SFDVKD. This CDR3 has 15 residues. CDR3 region: CATSPGGQALYEQYF. The CDR3 DNA reads TGTGCCACCAGCCCGGGGGGACAGGCCTTATACGAGCAGTACTTC.

The chain links TRBV24-1 to TRBJ2-7, with D tentatively TRBD2 (6 bases). Per germline, CDR1 KGHDR and CDR2 SFDVKD. The CDR3 runs to 16 residues. The V end lost 2 bases, the J end lost 3 bases, and 16 bases lay between the germline ends. CDR3 residues: CATSDSGGDGIYEQYF. CDR3 nucleotide sequence: TGTGCCACCAGTGATTCAGGAGGGGATGGGATCTACGAGCAGTACTTC.

The chain carries TRBV19 and TRBJ2-1; 7 bases are a match to TRBD2. This CDR3 has 15 amino acids. Germline V gene sequence: CDR1 LNHDA, CDR2 SQIVND (reference sequence). V was clipped by 3 bases and J by 6 bases; unmatched bases: 8. CDR3 amino acids: CASSIQSGEFNEQFF. Here the CDR3 DNA reads TGTGCCAGTAGTATCCAAAGCGGGGAATTCAATGAGCAGTTCTTC.

This clone appeared once. The chain carries TRBV12-5 and TRBJ2-1; 9 positions agree with TRBD1. The CDR3 is made up of 16 amino acids. Germline V gene data show CDR1 as LGHNT and CDR2 as FRNRAP. The trim removed 0 bases at V and 8 bases at J, leaving 8 bases unmatched. In DNA, the CDR3 is TGTGCTAGTGGTTTGGTACTTGGGGACAGGGACCATGAGCAGTTCTTC. The encoded protein is CASGLVLGDRDHEQFF. Full variable domain (outside the CDR3, taken from reference TRBV12-5 and TRBJ2-1): DARVTQTPRHKVTEMGQEVTMRCQPILGHNTVFWYRQTMMQGLELLAYFRNRAPLDDSGMPKDRFSAEMPDATLATLKIQPSEPRDSAVYFCASGLVLGDRDHEQFFGPGTRLTVL.

This clone was seen just once. The V gene is TRBV7-9, the J gene TRBJ2-3; 10 bases agree with TRBD1. Germline CDR1 reads SEHNR; CDR2 reads FQNEAQ (reference sequence). V lost 5 bases and J lost 0; bases outside the gene matches: 2. The CDR3 totals 15 residues. The CDR3 is CASSRQGASTDTQYF. CDR3 nucleotides: TGTGCCAGCAGCCGACAGGGGGCCAGCACAGATACGCAGTATTTT.

The gene calls are TRBV6-6 and TRBJ2-1; D ambiguous. The CDR3 sequence is 15 residues long. Trimming took off 5 bases at V and 0 bases at J, with 11 bases between the two ends. Per germline, CDR1 MNHNY and CDR2 SVGAGI (reference sequence). CDR3 amino acids: CASSPDLSSYNEQFF. The CDR3 DNA sequence: TGTGCCAGCAGTCCCGACTTGAGCTCCTACAATGAGCAGTTCTTC.

The chain carries TRBV28 and TRBJ2-7, with D perhaps matching TRBD1 (7 bases). The length of the CDR3 is 14 residues. Trimming shortened V by 6 bases and J by 1 base, and 13 bases separated the two germline ends. The germline CDR1 and CDR2 sequences are MDHEN and SYDVKM. CDR3 protein: CASSHPGGSYEQYF. The CDR3 bases are TGTGCCAGCAGCCATCCAGGGGGGTCCTACGAGCAGTACTTC.

Only one count was recorded for this clone. V gene TRBV6-5 combines with J gene TRBJ1-5, with 8 bases identical to TRBD1. The CDR3 sequence is 13 residues long. The V and J ends lost 7 bases and 5 bases, in that order; junction bases with no gene match: 4. Germline lookup yields CDR1 MNHEY and CDR2 SVGAGI. The CDR3 spells CASITTGDQPQHF. The CDR3 coding sequence is TGTGCCAGCATCACGACAGGGGATCAGCCCCAGCATTTT.

The gene calls are TRBV6-5 and TRBJ1-2; D is ambiguous. Germline V gene data show CDR1 as MNHEY and CDR2 as SVGAGI. This CDR3 has 14 residues. V lost 5 bases and J lost 6, with 16 bases in between. Here the CDR3 reads CASSRGERRDGYTF. CDR3 nucleotides: TGTGCCAGCAGTCGGGGTGAGCGACGCGATGGCTACACCTTC.

This sequence joins TRBV7-6 and TRBJ1-6; 9 bases fit TRBD1. The V gene end was trimmed by 5 bases and the J gene end by 5 bases; junction bases not matched to a gene: 7. The CDR3 contains 16 residues. Germline V gene data show CDR1 as SGHVS and CDR2 as FNYEAQ. The CDR3 loop reads CASSLGQGEDNSPLHF. In nucleotides, the CDR3 is TGTGCCAGCAGCCTGGGACAGGGCGAAGATAATTCACCCCTCCACTTT.

The V and J genes are TRBV6-1 and TRBJ1-2; the D gene is possibly TRBD1 (6 bases). V was pared by 1 base and J by 4 bases, with 19 bases between. The CDR3 contains 17 residues. From germline, CDR1 is MNHNS and CDR2 SASEGT. CDR3 loop: CASSEEWGQGRFYGYTF. The CDR3 nucleotides read TGTGCCAGCAGTGAAGAATGGGGTCAGGGGCGTTTCTATGGCTACACCTTC.

This chain connects TRBV27 to TRBJ2-5; D gene unclear. The CDR3 covers 15 residues. Germline values: CDR1 MNHEY, CDR2 SMNVEV (reference sequence). V lost 6 bases and J lost 5, with 19 bases in between. CDR3 amino acids: CASSPTGAPAETQYF. The CDR3 region has the DNA TGTGCCAGCAGCCCTACTGGAGCACCGGCGGAGACCCAGTACTTC.

The V call is TRBV5-6, the J call TRBJ1-2; the D is unclear. The CDR3 loop spans 12 amino acids. Germline values: CDR1 SGHDT, CDR2 YYEEEE. Trimming stripped 4 bases from V and 4 bases from J, with 8 bases between. The CDR3 spells CASSLAGYGYTF. CDR3 sequence (DNA): TGTGCCAGCAGCCTAGCAGGCTATGGCTACACCTTC.

V gene TRBV2 combines with J gene TRBJ1-1; D is unclear. This CDR3 contains 12 residues. V dropped 10 bases and J dropped 0 bases, with 9 bases sitting between them. The germline V gene encodes CDR1 SNHLY and CDR2 FYNNEI. The CDR3: CANDLMNTEAFF. The CDR3 bases are TGTGCCAACGACTTAATGAACACTGAAGCTTTCTTT.